This TCR beta chain is drawn from a study of T cells in Graves' hyperthyroidism and ophthalmopathy. Amplification of TCR beta CDR3 regions used RNA as the template. First-round RT-PCR with HTBI primers amplified the TCR CDR3 region. TCRdb re-called the multiplex PCR reads through MiXCR, storing one row per CDR3 protein. The sample yields hundreds of thousands of distinct CDR3 sequences, around 21% seen once. This clonotype was detected many times. Germline-derived CDR1 and CDR2 are ENHRY and SYGVKD. The CDR3 totals 17 residues. V was clipped by 10 bases and J by 1 base, with 26 bases between them. The chain employs TRBV10-3 and TRBJ2-7; D may be TRBD2 (6 bases). The TCR originated in a man aged 25 to 40 with Graves' ophthalmopathy. The sequenced sample was blood. In nucleotides, the CDR3 is TGTGCCACAAAAACCCCGACCCGTGGAGGGTGGTCCTACGAGCAGTACTTC. Its protein product is CATKTPTRGGWSYEQYF.